These 27 T cell receptor beta chains were sequenced from one sample in a study of blood T cell repertoires in COVID-19. This table comes from immunoSEQ multiplex PCR, and its TCRdb copy is limited to in-frame clones, with some not included. The table has a few hundred thousand clones, about 90% seen once. The source material was peripheral blood. Receptors were obtained from a woman younger than 45 with COVID-19, enrolled during active disease.

This clone was picked up one time. CDR3 DNA sequence: TGTGCCAGCAGCTTAGGAAGACAGAGCTATGGCTACACCTTC. Protein product: CASSLGRQSYGYTF. The V gene is TRBV11-2, the J gene TRBJ1-2, with a tentative D call TRBD1 (5 bases). Trimming removed 1 base from V and 4 bases from J, with 10 bases in between. The germline gives CDR1 SGHAT, CDR2 FQNNGV. CDR3 length: 14 residues.

The chain couples TRBV7-2 to TRBJ2-7, with 10 bases identical to TRBD2. V shed 2 bases, J shed 1 base, and the junction held 11 bases outside the gene matches. Germline CDR1 SGHTA, CDR2 FQGNSA. The CDR3 runs to 18 residues. The CDR3 DNA reads TGTGCCAGCAGCTTAAATGTACTAGCGGGGAGGGATTCCTACGAGCAGTACTTC. As protein: CASSLNVLAGRDSYEQYF.

This chain links TRBV3-1 (or the pseudogene TRBV3-2) with TRBJ2-2; D unresolved. The CDR3 is 14 amino acids. V dropped 4 bases and J dropped 1 base, with 7 bases sitting between them. The germline CDR1 and CDR2 sequences are LGHDT and YNNKEL (reference sequence). The chain's CDR3 is CASSRVENTGELFF. DNA of the CDR3: TGTGCCAGCAGCCGAGTAGAGAACACCGGGGAGCTGTTTTTT.

V and J are TRBV6-5 and TRBJ1-2; possible D gene TRBD1, 5 bases. The CDR3 runs to 16 residues. Trimming took 0 bases from V and 7 from J, leaving 18 bases between them. CDR1 is MNHEY, CDR2 SVGAGI, per germline. CDR3 loop: CASSYSAGRGGGGYTF. CDR3 DNA sequence: TGTGCCAGCAGTTACTCCGCCGGGAGGGGAGGAGGTGGCTACACCTTC.

The chain combines TRBV6-5 with TRBJ1-2; possibly TRBD1 for D (5 bases). V was pared by 6 bases and J by 5 bases, with 16 bases between. Germline V CDR1 and CDR2: MNHEY, SVGAGI. CDR3 size: 14 residues. The CDR3 sequence is CASRAPGFKYGYTF. Written as DNA, the CDR3 is TGTGCCAGCAGGGCCCCAGGGTTTAAGTATGGCTACACCTTC.

The chain recombines TRBV28 with TRBJ1-1; D is unresolved. The V gene lost 3 bases and the J gene lost 1 base, with 15 bases spanning the gap. Germline V lookup: CDR1 MDHEN, CDR2 SYDVKM. The CDR3 is made up of 16 amino acids. CDR3 amino acids: CASSFRGAGRNTEAFF. The CDR3 nucleotides read TGTGCCAGCAGTTTCCGGGGAGCGGGCAGGAACACTGAAGCTTTCTTT.

The chain joins TRBV2 to TRBJ2-5; 10 bases are a match to TRBD2. After removal of 10 bases from V and 2 bases from J, the junction contained 10 bases not matched to a gene. There are 15 residues in the CDR3. Germline values: CDR1 SNHLY, CDR2 FYNNEI. The CDR3 nucleotides read TGTGCCATCGCAACTAGCGGGGATATTCAAGAGACCCAGTACTTC. Translated: CAIATSGDIQETQYF. Using reference TRBV2 and TRBJ2-5 for the parts outside the CDR3, the full variable domain is EPEVTQTPSHQVTQMGQEVILRCVPISNHLYFYWYRQILGQKVEFLVSFYNNEISEKSEIFDDQFSVERPDGSNFTLKIRSTKLEDSAMYFCAIATSGDIQETQYFGPGTRLLVL.

The genes are TRBV30 and TRBJ1-1; TRBD1 matches 7 bases. Germline CDR1 is GTSNPN and CDR2 is SVGIG (reference sequence). J was trimmed by 3 bases and V by 4 bases; bases with no gene match: 14. The CDR3 has 16 residues. The CDR3 coding sequence is TGTGCCTGGAAGTGGAGTCTCCGACAGGGAGACACTGAAGCTTTCTTT. Its protein product is CAWKWSLRQGDTEAFF.

This clone was counted a few times. This rearrangement joins TRBV19 to TRBJ2-5, with a tentative D call TRBD1 (6 bases). The germline gives CDR1 LNHDA, CDR2 SQIVND (reference sequence). V gave up 8 bases and J gave up 4 bases, with 11 bases separating them. The CDR3 sequence is 12 residues long. CDR3 protein: CASGLGGETQYF. Written as DNA, the CDR3 is TGTGCCAGTGGCCTAGGGGGAGAGACCCAGTACTTC.

The chain recombines TRBV6-6 with TRBJ2-3, with 11 bases that match TRBD2. J lost 1 base, V lost 5 bases, and 8 bases had no gene match. There are 17 residues in the CDR3. Germline V gene data show CDR1 as MNHNY and CDR2 as SVGAGI (reference sequence). The CDR3 reads CASSPLAGGRRTDTQYF. CDR3 nucleotides: TGTGCCAGCAGTCCGTTAGCGGGGGGGCGGCGCACAGATACGCAGTATTTT.

This clone was seen a single time. The chain couples TRBV7-9 to TRBJ1-2; D remains ambiguous. The V end was cut by 0 bases, the J end by 11 bases, with 16 bases between. Germline V gene data show CDR1 as SEHNR and CDR2 as FQNEAQ (reference sequence). The length of the CDR3 is 14 residues. The CDR3 DNA reads TGTGCCAGCAGCTTAGCCCGGGAGGCCCCGTGGTACACCTTC. The encoded protein is CASSLAREAPWYTF.

This clone was seen only a few times. V usage is TRBV30 and J usage is TRBJ2-7; no clear D gene. Trimming removed 2 bases at V and 3 bases at J, with 8 bases between. The CDR3 runs 12 residues. Looked up from germline, CDR1 is GTSNPN and CDR2 is SVGIG (reference sequence). Written as DNA, the CDR3 is TGTGCCTGGAGTCACAGTTTCTACGAGCAGTACTTC. Translated, it gives CAWSHSFYEQYF.

In regard to this clone: At the DNA level, this CDR3 is encoded by other sequences in the same sample as well. The rearrangement joins TRBV30 to TRBJ1-5; TRBD1 might be the D (6 bases). CDR1 and CDR2 from the germline V gene are GTSNPN and SVGIG (reference sequence). Trimming took off 2 bases at V and 6 bases at J, with 11 bases between the two ends. CDR3 length equals 13 residues. CDR3 region: CAWSLQGSQPQHF. DNA of the CDR3: TGTGCCTGGAGTTTACAGGGATCTCAGCCCCAGCATTTT.

This chain uses TRBV6-5 with TRBJ1-2; 7 bases match TRBD1. The germline V gene has CDR1 MNHEY and CDR2 SVGAGI. CDR3 length: 12 amino acids. Unmatched junction bases numbered 1, after V lost 8 bases and J lost 1 base. CDR3 coding DNA: TGTGCCAGCCGGGACAGTAACTATGGCTACACCTTC. Its translation: CASRDSNYGYTF.

The chain uses TRBV7-8 and TRBJ2-3; D is possibly TRBD2 (7 bases). Germline CDR1 is SGHVS and CDR2 is FQNEAQ. With 7 bases removed from V and 5 bases from J, the gap between germline ends came to 19 bases. This CDR3 comprises 15 residues. The CDR3 reads CASTFRGAGGDTQYF. The CDR3 DNA sequence: TGTGCCAGCACTTTCCGGGGGGCCGGCGGAGATACGCAGTATTTT. The full variable domain, rest sourced from reference TRBV7-8 and TRBJ2-3, is GAGVSQSPRYKVAKRGQDVALRCDPISGHVSLFWYQQALGQGPEFLTYFQNEAQLDKSGLPSDRFFAERPEGSVSTLKIQRTQQEDSAVYLCASTFRGAGGDTQYFGPGTRLTVL.

The rearrangement links TRBV4-3 to TRBJ2-1, with 7 bases matching TRBD2. Germline V lookup: CDR1 LGHNA, CDR2 YSLEER. This CDR3 comprises 17 residues. Germline trimming cut 0 bases from V and 6 bases from J; bases unmatched to any gene: 11. CDR3 loop: CASSQERAGVVVNEQFF. The CDR3 DNA is TGCGCCAGCAGCCAAGAACGCGCGGGGGTGGTGGTCAATGAGCAGTTCTTC.

The genes are TRBV29-1 and TRBJ1-2; 7 positions agree with TRBD1. Germline V CDR1 and CDR2: SQVTM, ANQGSEA. CDR3 length: 13 residues. Trimming at V came to 5 bases and at J to 4 bases, leaving 7 bases not matched to a gene. CDR3 in amino acids: CSVTKGGGYGYTF. In nucleotides, the CDR3 is TGCAGCGTTACTAAAGGGGGCGGCTATGGCTACACCTTC.

This CDR3 is CASGGGGSYEQYF. In DNA, the CDR3 is TGTGCCAGCGGGGGAGGCGGATCCTACGAGCAGTACTTC. V usage is TRBV21-1 and J usage is TRBJ2-7; the table names TRBD2, a call not compared with the DNA. TRBV21-1 is marked as a pseudogene. The CDR3 has 13 amino acids.

V and J are TRBV28 and TRBJ1-3; 7 bases are a match to TRBD1. J gave up 5 bases and V 5 bases, and 6 bases lay outside the gene matches. The CDR3 runs 14 residues. Germline lookup yields CDR1 MDHEN and CDR2 SYDVKM. The CDR3 region is CASSATGQRNTIYF. CDR3 DNA sequence: TGTGCCAGCAGTGCAACGGGACAGCGAAACACCATATATTTT.

V is TRBV7-9 and J is TRBJ1-3, with TRBD1 matching 9 bases. Trimming removed 10 bases from V and 4 bases from J; junction bases left unmatched: 5. CDR1 and CDR2 from the germline V gene are SEHNR and FQNEAQ (reference sequence). The CDR3 has 13 residues. CDR3 sequence reads: CAIGQGQGNTIYF. The CDR3, as DNA: TGTGCCATAGGACAGGGGCAAGGAAACACCATATATTTT.

The gene calls are TRBV7-9 and TRBJ1-2; TRBD1 might be the D (6 bases). V was trimmed by 1 base and J by 8 bases, leaving 11 bases between them. The length of the CDR3 is 13 residues. Germline assignment: CDR1 SEHNR and CDR2 FQNEAQ (reference sequence). The CDR3 here is CASSLGTDEGYTF. The DNA for the CDR3 is TGTGCCAGCAGCTTAGGGACAGATGAAGGCTACACCTTC. The full variable domain, completed using reference TRBV7-9 and TRBJ1-2, is DTGVSQNPRHKITKRGQNVTFRCDPISEHNRLYWYRQTLGQGPEFLTYFQNEAQLEKSRLLSDRFSAERPKGSFSTLEIQRTEQGDSAMYLCASSLGTDEGYTFGSGTRLTVV.

This chain connects TRBV6-5 to TRBJ1-2; TRBD1 agrees at 10 bases. CDR3 length: 14 amino acids. J gave up 4 bases and V 6 bases, and 5 bases lay outside the gene matches. Per the germline V gene, CDR1 is MNHEY and CDR2 is SVGAGI. CDR3 sequence: CASRSGTGVYGYTF. Here the CDR3 DNA reads TGTGCCAGCAGGTCCGGGACAGGGGTCTATGGCTACACCTTC.

This CDR3 is CASGDTENTEAFF. DNA for the CDR3: TGTGCCAGCGGGGACACTGAGAACACTGAAGCTTTCTTT. The rearrangement uses TRBV6-5 and TRBJ1-1, with D tentatively TRBD1 (6 bases). Germline loops: CDR1 MNHEY, CDR2 SVGAGI. The V gene lost 8 bases and the J gene lost 1 base, with 11 bases spanning the gap. This CDR3 comprises 13 residues.

The chain carries TRBV4-2 and TRBJ2-7; 7 positions match TRBD1. With 8 bases clipped from V and 3 bases from J, the junction kept 4 bases outside the gene matches. There are 12 residues in the CDR3. Germline V lookup: CDR1 LGHNA, CDR2 YNFKEQ. The CDR3 region has the DNA TGTGCCAGCTCGGGACAGAACTACGAGCAGTACTTC. The encoded protein is CASSGQNYEQYF.

The chain joins TRBV20-1 to TRBJ2-5; TRBD1 matches at 8 bases. The germline V gene encodes CDR1 DFQATT and CDR2 SNEGSKA (reference sequence). The CDR3 consists of 11 residues. V shed 5 bases, J shed 6 bases, and the junction held 2 bases outside the gene matches. CDR3 DNA sequence: TGCAGTGCTCAGGGGGCGAAGACCCAGTACTTC. Its translation: CSAQGAKTQYF.

The rearrangement uses TRBV15 and TRBJ2-7; 7 bases fit TRBD1. This CDR3 comprises 17 residues. Germline CDR1 is LNHNV and CDR2 is YYDKDF (reference sequence). Trimming at V came to 1 base and at J to 1 base, leaving 10 bases not matched to a gene. The CDR3 spells CATSRADRLSGSYEQYF. CDR3 bases: TGTGCCACCAGCAGAGCGGACAGGCTCTCAGGTTCCTACGAGCAGTACTTC.

Only a few counts were recorded for this clone. The chain employs TRBV4-2 and TRBJ1-1, with 8 bases identical to TRBD1. Looked up from germline, CDR1 is LGHNA and CDR2 is YNFKEQ. With V trimmed by 6 bases and J by 1 base, 13 bases remained unmatched. This CDR3 region has 17 residues. This CDR3 reads CASRPTGVGAQNTEAFF. The CDR3 DNA is TGTGCCAGCAGACCGACAGGGGTTGGGGCCCAGAACACTGAAGCTTTCTTT.